This T cell receptor (beta chain) was retrieved from a study of beta chain features in type 1 diabetes. For the study at large: Patients shared similar age, gender and cell yields with healthy donors. The study's findings and limits: VDJ junctions sequenced from type 1 diabetes patients showed fewer insertions and more deletions.

The authors reverse transcribed all of the isolated RNA, so sequencing captured expressed TCRB transcripts. Repertoires were generated with immunoSEQ multiplex PCR, while TCRdb's copy carries only in-frame clones and drops some. The data hold around 290,000 clones, with under 8.5% observed a single time. As concerns this clone: Its antigen is unknown.

The V gene's germline CDR1 is SGHTA and CDR2 FQGTGA. This CDR3 comprises 17 residues. J gave up 4 bases and V 7 bases, and 11 bases lay outside the gene matches. The sequenced material came from central memory CD4+ T cells from blood. The V and J genes are TRBV7-3 and TRBJ2-6, with TRBD1 matching 9 bases. The TCR sequence derives from a woman between 18 and 29 years old in good health. CDR3 in DNA: TGTGCCAGCACCCCGGGACAGGGAAACTCCGGGGCCAACGTCCTGACTTTC. Its protein is CASTPGQGNSGANVLTF.